The sequence of this T cell receptor beta chain was determined in a study of blood T cell repertoires in COVID-19. Looking at the study overall: Samples of COVID-19 (acute and convalescent) were obtained from the United States, Italy and Spain. T cells, B-cell-depleted T cells, or PBMCs provided the cDNA or gDNA that served as material.

The CDR3 spans 15 residues. CDR1 SGHTA and CDR2 FQGNSA come from the germline V gene. The V and J ends lost 1 base and 7 bases respectively, with 14 bases between them. Original data processing: Nucleated cell number was recorded as an estimate derived from reference gene primer amplification. Libraries were prepared by immunoSEQ multiplex PCR; TCRdb keeps only in-frame clonotypes and omits some of them. V, J and clone size derive from that table, while D and trimming were established from the DNA sequence. The sample contains 200,000 to 300,000 clones, 83% of which appear only once. People in the exposed group encountered a COVID-19 case within 2 weeks before entering the study.

The sequencing input was PBMCs or T cells enriched from blood (not recorded which). This TCR came from a woman aged 40 to 50 who had been exposed to COVID-19. This sequence joins TRBV7-2 and TRBJ2-4; possible D gene TRBD2, 7 bases. CDR3 sequence (DNA): TGTGCCAGCAGCTTAGGAGGGGGGGCCGAGAACATTCAGTACTTC. Translation gives CASSLGGGAENIQYF.